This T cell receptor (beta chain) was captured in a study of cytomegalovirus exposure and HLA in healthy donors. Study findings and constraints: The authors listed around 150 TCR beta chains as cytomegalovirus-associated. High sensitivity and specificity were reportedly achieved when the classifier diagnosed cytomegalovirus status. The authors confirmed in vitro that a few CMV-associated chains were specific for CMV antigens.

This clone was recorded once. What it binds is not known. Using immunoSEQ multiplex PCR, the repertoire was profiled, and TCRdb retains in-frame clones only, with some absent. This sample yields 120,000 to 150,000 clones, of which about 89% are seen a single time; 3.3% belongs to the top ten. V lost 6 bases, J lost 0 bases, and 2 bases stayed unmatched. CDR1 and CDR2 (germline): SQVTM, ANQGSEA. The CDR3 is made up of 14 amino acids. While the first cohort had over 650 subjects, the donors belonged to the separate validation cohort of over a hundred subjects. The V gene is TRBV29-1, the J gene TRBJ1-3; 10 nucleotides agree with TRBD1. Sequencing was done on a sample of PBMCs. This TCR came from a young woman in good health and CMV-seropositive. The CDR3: CSVRTGGSGNTIYF. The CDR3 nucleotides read TGCAGCGTCAGGACAGGGGGCTCTGGAAACACCATATATTTT.